These 21 T cell receptor beta chains were sequenced from one sample in a study of T cell repertoires in cytomegalovirus infection. No antigens are known for them. TCRdb processed the reads anew with MiXCR; each CDR3 protein has one entry. The table has hundreds of thousands of distinct CDR3 sequences, about 33% seen once. The input for sequencing was cultured CD8+ T cells from PBMCs, taken from culture after CMV antigen stimulation. The receptors originated from a human donor in good health (CMV status not recorded). Some clones in this sample may be carry-over from other donors' samples.

This clonotype was seen a handful of times. The chain carries TRBV6-5 and TRBJ2-1; D may match TRBD1 or TRBD2 (5 bases each). The CDR3 has 17 residues. Trimming cost V 3 bases and J 6 bases, with 21 bases left between them. Germline loops: CDR1 MNHEY, CDR2 SVGAGI. The CDR3 protein is CASSYWDPRQPGNEQFF. The DNA of the CDR3 is TGTGCCAGCAGTTATTGGGACCCTCGACAGCCCGGCAATGAGCAGTTCTTC.

V is TRBV29-1 and J is TRBJ2-1; D is uncertain. The CDR3 loop spans 10 amino acids. Germline assignment: CDR1 SQVTM and CDR2 ANQGSEA. The chain's CDR3 is CITSDREQFF. The CDR3 nucleotides are TGCATAACTTCGGACCGGGAGCAGTTCTTC.

The chain combines TRBV6-1 with TRBJ2-3; D is possibly TRBD1 (6 bases). The germline CDR1 and CDR2 sequences are MNHNS and SASEGT. CDR3 size: 15 residues. The ends were cut back, 0 bases at V and 2 bases at J, with 9 bases in the middle. The DNA of the CDR3 is TGTGCCAGCAGTGAAGCTGACAGGTACACAGATACGCAGTATTTT. Its protein product is CASSEADRYTDTQYF.

This clonotype was detected only a few times. The chain carries TRBV12-3 or TRBV12-4 and TRBJ2-2; tentatively, D is TRBD2 (5 bases). The CDR3 is 15 amino acids. V was pared by 6 bases and J by 6 bases, with 17 bases between. CDR3 sequence (DNA): TGTGCCAGCAGCCCGCCAGCTGCGGGCGCCGGGGAGCTGTTTTTT. Translation gives CASSPPAAGAGELFF.

This chain links TRBV20-1 with TRBJ2-7; D is possibly TRBD2 (6 bases). This CDR3 has 12 amino acids. Trimming shortened V by 0 bases and J by 7 bases, and 10 bases separated the two germline ends. Germline assignment: CDR1 DFQATT and CDR2 SNEGSKA (reference sequence). CDR3 region: CSAREEGGEQYV. For the CDR3, the DNA is TGCAGTGCTAGAGAGGAGGGAGGAGAGCAGTACGTC.

The CDR3 DNA sequence: TGTGCCAGCAGTTTAGAGTACGCAGGGATAACAACCGGGGAGCTGTTTTTT. The encoded protein is CASSLEYAGITTGELFF. The chain is built from TRBV27 and TRBJ2-2; D possibly corresponds to TRBD1 (5 bases). Germline CDR1 MNHEY, CDR2 SMNVEV (reference sequence). Between the trimmed V and J ends, which lost 2 bases and 5 bases, there was a span of 18 bases. The CDR3 contains 17 residues.

This clonotype was seen only a few times. This chain links TRBV6-5 with TRBJ2-6; D is unclear. Germline loops: CDR1 MNHEY, CDR2 SVGAGI. The CDR3 has 14 residues. The ends were cut back, 2 bases at V and 3 bases at J, with 5 bases in the middle. CDR3 nucleotide sequence: TGTGCCAGCAGTTACAGAGATGGGGCCAACGTCCTGACTTTC. This translates into CASSYRDGANVLTF.

The CDR3 sequence is CASSLGVNDPYNEQFF. In DNA form, the CDR3 reads TGTGCCAGCAGTTTAGGGGTGAATGACCCCTACAATGAGCAGTTCTTC. This chain connects TRBV12-3 or TRBV12-4 to TRBJ2-1; D is unresolved. The CDR3 sequence is 16 residues long. Trimming removed 1 base from V and 2 bases from J, with 12 bases in between.

In this sample, this clonotype turned up a few times. This sequence joins TRBV14 and TRBJ2-7; tentative D call: TRBD1 (5 bases). Germline-derived CDR1 and CDR2 are SGHDN and FVKESK. V was shortened by 1 base and J by 4 bases, with 14 bases between the two germline ends. The CDR3 is 15 amino acids. The CDR3 protein is CASSQGQGKGYEQYV. The CDR3 coding sequence is TGTGCCAGCAGCCAAGGGCAGGGAAAGGGGTACGAGCAGTACGTC.

The chain combines TRBV6-5 with TRBJ1-5, with D uncertain. There are 13 residues in the CDR3. Germline loops: CDR1 MNHEY, CDR2 SVGAGI. Between the trimmed V and J ends, which lost 2 bases and 9 bases, there was a span of 11 bases. The CDR3 bases are TGTGCCAGCAGTTACACAGACTTGGGGCCCCAGCATTTT. Translated, it gives CASSYTDLGPQHF.

This clonotype was observed once. This chain joins TRBV6-2 or TRBV6-3 and TRBJ1-1; the D is unclear. The CDR3 sequence is 13 residues long. Trimming left V 5 bases short and J 6 bases short, with 13 bases between. The germline gives CDR1 MNHEY, CDR2 SVGEGT. In DNA, the CDR3 is TGTGCCAGCAGTGGTCTGGGATGGGCTGAAGCTTTCTTT. Protein product: CASSGLGWAEAFF.

On this clonotype itself: A much larger clone sits a single nucleotide away, making a read error possible. The chain is built from TRBV12-3 or TRBV12-4 and TRBJ1-2; the match to TRBD1 covers 9 bases. This CDR3 contains 19 residues. J was trimmed by 3 bases and V by 6 bases; bases with no gene match: 20. CDR3 sequence (DNA): TGTGCCAGCAGCCCCACGGGCTCGGACAGGGGAGGTATTGACTATGGCTACACCTTC. Encoded protein: CASSPTGSDRGGIDYGYTF.

This clonotype occurred a few times. This chain uses TRBV12-3 or TRBV12-4 with TRBJ2-7; TRBD2 matches at 12 bases. The CDR3 is 16 residues long. The V and J ends lost 3 bases and 3 bases, in that order; junction bases with no gene match: 6. CDR3 sequence reads: CASSLSLAGGHYEQYF. CDR3 DNA: TGTGCCAGCAGTTTGTCTCTAGCGGGGGGGCACTACGAGCAGTACTTC.

This clonotype was counted a few times. This chain links TRBV7-9 with TRBJ2-3; TRBD2 aligns across 10 bases. J was trimmed by 1 base and V by 7 bases; bases with no gene match: 2. In germline, CDR1 is SEHNR, CDR2 FQNEAQ (reference sequence). The CDR3 is made up of 14 amino acids. CDR3 nucleotide sequence: TGTGCCAGCACCGGGACTAGCGGCACAGATACGCAGTATTTT. It specifies CASTGTSGTDTQYF.

The chain carries TRBV5-1 and TRBJ2-1; 7 nucleotides match TRBD1. The germline V gene encodes CDR1 SGHRS and CDR2 YFSETQ. The CDR3 sequence is 14 residues long. V was clipped by 4 bases and J by 5 bases; unmatched bases: 6. The CDR3 DNA sequence: TGCGCCAGCAGCGCCGGGACAGAGAACAATGAGCAGTTCTTC. This sequence encodes CASSAGTENNEQFF.

The chain links TRBV25-1 to TRBJ2-2; tentative D call: TRBD1 (6 bases). CDR1 and CDR2 (germline): MGHDK, SYGVNS. The V and J ends lost 0 bases and 6 bases respectively, with 14 bases between them. The CDR3 totals 16 residues. CDR3 loop: CASSEYVTGPAGELFF. DNA of the CDR3: TGTGCCAGCAGTGAATATGTAACAGGGCCGGCCGGGGAGCTGTTTTTT.

As concerns this clonotype: A much larger clone sits a single nucleotide away, making a read error possible. The chain couples TRBV7-4 to TRBJ2-1; tentatively, D is TRBD1 (5 bases). This CDR3 has 18 residues. In germline, CDR1 is SGHVT, CDR2 SQSDAQ. Trimming left V 3 bases short and J 1 base short, with 19 bases between. CDR3 in DNA: TGTGCCAGCAGCTTGTCGGCAGGGTTTGAGGAATCCTACAATGAGCAGTTCTTC. This sequence encodes CASSLSAGFEESYNEQFF.

This chain links TRBV19 with TRBJ2-1; the D gene is possibly TRBD2 (6 bases). V dropped 5 bases and J dropped 8 bases, with 16 bases sitting between them. The CDR3 covers 14 residues. Per the germline V gene, CDR1 is LNHDA and CDR2 is SQIVND (reference sequence). CDR3 loop: CASSADRDLDEQFF. The CDR3 DNA sequence: TGTGCCAGTAGTGCAGACCGGGACTTGGATGAGCAGTTCTTC.

The chain has TRBV9 and TRBJ1-6; D gene uncertain. Trimming stripped 4 bases from V and 3 bases from J, with 8 bases between. In germline, CDR1 is SGDLS, CDR2 YYNGEE. CDR3 size: 14 residues. The CDR3 here is CASSTRIYNSPLHF. The CDR3, as DNA: TGTGCCAGCAGCACTCGGATCTATAATTCACCCCTCCACTTT.

This clonotype was observed at least ten times. At one boundary the junction diverges from the germline segment, which might be a read error. The genes are TRBV7-6 and TRBJ2-1; 9 bases fit TRBD2. CDR1 and CDR2 (germline): SGHVS, FNYEAQ. The CDR3 is 15 residues long. CDR3 nucleotide sequence: TGTGCCAGCAGCGTTAGCGGGGGTCCCTCAACCAGACTGACCTTC. This codes for CASSVSGGPSTRLTF.

This chain joins TRBV20-1 and TRBJ2-7; D may be TRBD2 (5 bases). The CDR3 is 12 amino acids. Germline V gives CDR1 DFQATT, CDR2 SNEGSKA (reference sequence). V lost 6 bases, J lost 3 bases, and 12 bases lay in between. CDR3 nucleotides: TGCAGTGCACGAACGGGGAACTACGAGCAGTACGTC. Its protein is CSARTGNYEQYV.